This section outlines one T cell receptor (beta chain) sequence together with its context. The target antigen is unknown. The data belong to a study of cytomegalovirus exposure and HLA in healthy donors. V was shortened by 1 base and J by 6 bases, with 17 bases between the two germline ends. Germline V CDR1 and CDR2: SGHDT, YYEEEE. There are 15 residues in the CDR3. Study results and limitations: Immune exposure information comprised only CMV serostatus.

In the PCR, 60 Vbeta and 13 Jbeta primers were used. Sequenced by immunoSEQ multiplex PCR; TCRdb stores in-frame clones only, minus some. Found here are roughly 160,000 clones, about 80% of them singletons; the top ten hold 1%. Material for sequencing was PBMCs. The source is a woman between 45 and 60 years old in good health and CMV-seropositive. V gene TRBV5-6 combines with J gene TRBJ2-7; D may be TRBD1 (5 bases). The CDR3 nucleotides are TGTGCCAGCAGCTTGCAAGGCCTTAAAGGGGTCGAGCAGTACTTC. Amino acids: CASSLQGLKGVEQYF.